The 15 T cell receptor beta chains below come from one sample, sequenced in a study of blood T cell repertoires in COVID-19. Produced via immunoSEQ multiplex PCR; TCRdb's table is partial and in-frame only. Of hundreds of thousands of clones detected, around nine tenths appear once; the ten largest clones hold about 6%. Sequences were obtained from peripheral blood. Receptors originate from a man aged 55 to 70 who had recovered from COVID-19.

The chain combines TRBV4-3 with TRBJ1-4; no firm D call. The CDR3 consists of 14 residues. The V gene's germline CDR1 is LGHNA and CDR2 YSLEER. V shed 0 bases and J shed 8 bases, with 10 bases lying between them. The CDR3 sequence is CASSQDAQNEKLFF. CDR3 coding DNA: TGCGCCAGCAGCCAAGATGCGCAAAACGAAAAACTGTTTTTT.

The J gene is TRBJ2-1, the V gene TRBV5-6; weak D call: TRBD2 (6 bases). CDR3 size: 15 residues. Germline CDR1 reads SGHDT; CDR2 reads YYEEEE. V gave up 0 bases and J gave up 9 bases, with 16 bases separating them. The CDR3 coding sequence is TGTGCCAGCAGCTTGGTAGTGACTAGTCGGTTTGAGCAGTTCTTC. Residues: CASSLVVTSRFEQFF.

The chain uses TRBV11-2 and TRBJ1-4, with TRBD1 matching 7 bases. Trimming removed 4 bases from V and 7 bases from J; junction bases left unmatched: 6. The germline V gene encodes CDR1 SGHAT and CDR2 FQNNGV. This CDR3 contains 14 residues. The CDR3 DNA sequence: TGTGCCAGCAGCTCTGACAGGGTCAGTGAAAAACTGTTTTTT. It codes for CASSSDRVSEKLFF.

This sequence joins TRBV6-5 and TRBJ1-1, with 8 positions matching TRBD1. V trimming: 1 base; J trimming: 7 bases; junction bases outside the gene matches: 11. The length of the CDR3 is 16 residues. In germline, CDR1 is MNHEY, CDR2 SVGAGI. CDR3 coding DNA: TGTGCCAGCAGTTACTGGGCAGGGGGCGCCTGGAGTGAAGCTTTCTTT. Translated: CASSYWAGGAWSEAFF.

J is TRBJ1-2 and V is TRBV29-1, with D possibly TRBD1 on 5 matching bases. This CDR3 has 13 residues. Trimming took 4 bases from V and 8 from J, leaving 17 bases between them. Germline V gene lookup returns CDR1 SQVTM and CDR2 ANQGSEA. CDR3 coding DNA: TGCAGCGTTGGCGTAGGGAAGGGGTACGGCTACACCTTC. It yields the protein CSVGVGKGYGYTF.

The rearrangement joins TRBV13 to TRBJ1-6, with TRBD1 matching over 9 bases. The trim removed 5 bases at V and 2 bases at J, leaving 4 bases unmatched. CDR1 PRHDT and CDR2 FYEKMQ come from the germline V gene (reference sequence). This CDR3 is 16 amino acids long. The CDR3 spells CASSRTGATYNSPLHF. CDR3 nucleotides: TGTGCCAGCAGCAGGACAGGGGCGACCTATAATTCACCCCTCCACTTT. The whole variable domain, filled in from reference TRBV13 and TRBJ1-6, reads AAGVIQSPRHLIKEKRETATLKCYPIPRHDTVYWYQQGPGQDPQFLISFYEKMQSDKGSIPDRFSAQQFSDYHSELNMSSLELGDSALYFCASSRTGATYNSPLHFGNGTRLTVT.

This clone is a singleton in its sample. The V and J genes are TRBV4-2 and TRBJ2-7, with 7 bases fitting TRBD1. CDR1 and CDR2 from the germline V gene are LGHNA and YNFKEQ. The CDR3 covers 14 residues. V shed 0 bases and J 7 bases; nucleotides not matched to a gene: 6. The CDR3: CASSQDLQGREQYF. Here the CDR3 DNA reads TGTGCCAGCAGCCAAGATCTACAGGGGAGAGAGCAGTACTTC.

V usage is TRBV6-2 or TRBV6-3 and J usage is TRBJ2-3; 9 positions agree with TRBD2. CDR3 length: 20 residues. The germline V gene has CDR1 MNHEY and CDR2 SVGEGT. The junction had 17 bases not matched to a gene; V was cut back by 3 bases and J by 1 base. CDR3 DNA: TGTGCCAGCAGTTATGAGCTCACTAGCGGGTCGACCCCCCGCACAGATACGCAGTATTTT. Translating it yields CASSYELTSGSTPRTDTQYF.

V and J are TRBV7-2 and TRBJ1-1; possible D gene TRBD1, 5 bases. V was pared by 1 base and J by 1 base, with 7 bases between. Germline V gene sequence: CDR1 SGHTA, CDR2 FQGNSA. The CDR3 has 14 residues. The CDR3 nucleotides read TGTGCCAGCAGCTTAGGGGGCAGGAACACTGAAGCTTTCTTT. It yields the protein CASSLGGRNTEAFF.

The gene calls are TRBV2 and TRBJ2-7, with 10 bases identical to TRBD1. Germline CDR1 is SNHLY and CDR2 is FYNNEI. CDR3 length: 14 residues. V shed 4 bases and J 4 bases; nucleotides not matched to a gene: 4. The DNA of the CDR3 is TGTGCCAGCAGTGTGGACAGGGGGGCGTACGAGCAGTACTTC. Translation gives CASSVDRGAYEQYF.

V gene TRBV5-1 combines with J gene TRBJ2-1, with D possibly TRBD2 on 6 matching bases. The V gene lost 3 bases and the J gene lost 7 bases, with 14 bases spanning the gap. The germline V gene encodes CDR1 SGHRS and CDR2 YFSETQ. The CDR3 runs 14 residues. The CDR3 protein is CASSSSGGINEQFF. The CDR3 DNA reads TGCGCCAGCAGCTCGTCCGGGGGAATAAATGAGCAGTTCTTC.

The rearrangement links TRBV7-8 to TRBJ1-1; D perhaps matches TRBD1 (5 bases). The CDR3 loop spans 15 amino acids. The V and J ends lost 2 bases and 4 bases respectively, with 14 bases between them. Germline-derived CDR1 and CDR2 are SGHVS and FQNEAQ. The CDR3 bases are TGTGCCAGCAGCTTAAAAGGGGTAGGGGTCACTGAAGCTTTCTTT. Translation: CASSLKGVGVTEAFF.

CDR3 bases: TGTGCCAGTAGTAATACAGGGGCTAACTATGGCTACACCTTC. Translating gives CASSNTGANYGYTF. The rearrangement joins TRBV19 to TRBJ1-2, with 7 bases aligning to TRBD1. With 4 bases clipped from V and 0 bases from J, the junction kept 2 bases outside the gene matches. The CDR3 consists of 14 residues. Germline V gene lookup returns CDR1 LNHDA and CDR2 SQIVND (reference sequence). Variable domain in full (rest from reference TRBV19 and TRBJ1-2): DGGITQSPKYLFRKEGQNVTLSCEQNLNHDAMYWYRQDPGQGLRLIYYSQIVNDFQKGDIAEGYSVSREKKESFPLTVTSAQKNPTAFYLCASSNTGANYGYTFGSGTRLTVV.

V is TRBV5-1 and J is TRBJ2-5, with 12 bases aligning to TRBD2. This CDR3 has 16 residues. V gave up 0 bases and J gave up 9 bases; unmatched junction bases: 9. Germline V gene sequence: CDR1 SGHRS, CDR2 YFSETQ. Written as DNA, the CDR3 is TGCGCCAGCAGCTTGGGAGCTAGCGGGGGGGCTGGTGCCCAGTACTTC. This sequence encodes CASSLGASGGAGAQYF.

This clone has more than one count but fewer than ten. The chain employs TRBV7-2 and TRBJ1-3; D uncertain. In germline, CDR1 is SGHTA, CDR2 FQGNSA. This CDR3 region has 17 residues. Trimming stripped 5 bases from V and 0 bases from J, with 17 bases between. CDR3 nucleotide sequence: TGTGCCAGCAGCCGCCCTCAAACGGGTAGCTCTGGAAACACCATATATTTT. Encoded protein: CASSRPQTGSSGNTIYF. Drawing the rest from reference TRBV7-2 and TRBJ1-3, the complete variable domain is GAGVSQSPSNKVTEKGKDVELRCDPISGHTALYWYRQSLGQGLEFLIYFQGNSAPDKSGLPSDRFSAERTGGSVSTLTIQRTQQEDSAVYLCASSRPQTGSSGNTIYFGEGSWLTVV.